Listed here are 13 T cell receptor beta chains from one sample, sequenced in a study of T cell changes during pregnancy in multiple sclerosis. Sequencing was performed with immunoSEQ multiplex PCR; in TCRdb, only in-frame clones are kept and a portion is missing. Counted here are around 83,000 clones, under 95% occurring once; the ten biggest clones make up about 0.52%. The material was CD4+ T cells from peripheral blood mononuclear cells, obtained in the second trimester of pregnancy. Source of these receptors: a female donor with multiple sclerosis, enrolled in a pregnancy study.

The chain links TRBV5-1 to TRBJ2-7, with D possibly TRBD1 on 6 matching bases. V was pared by 0 bases and J by 11 bases, with 15 bases between. CDR3 size: 13 residues. Germline V gives CDR1 SGHRS, CDR2 YFSETQ. The CDR3 DNA follows: TGCGCCAGCAGCTTGGAACGGGACACAAAAAAGTACTTC. It translates to CASSLERDTKKYF.

CDR3 nucleotide sequence: TGTGCCAGCAGTGCTCAGACAGGCAGCTACGAGCAGTACTTC. It is translated as CASSAQTGSYEQYF. The chain carries TRBV6-1 and TRBJ2-7; TRBD1 is a possible D gene (6 bases). CDR1 and CDR2 from the germline V gene are MNHNS and SASEGT. CDR3 size: 14 residues. V gave up 4 bases and J gave up 3 bases, with 13 bases separating them.

The V call is TRBV5-1, the J call TRBJ1-1, with 10 bases fitting TRBD1. V trimming: 3 bases; J trimming: 4 bases; junction bases outside the gene matches: 0. The germline CDR1 and CDR2 sequences are SGHRS and YFSETQ. The CDR3 totals 13 residues. CDR3 sequence (DNA): TGCGCCAGCAGCTGGGACAGGGGCACTGAAGCTTTCTTT. It translates to CASSWDRGTEAFF.

The rearrangement uses TRBV9 and TRBJ1-1, with TRBD1 as a possible D gene (5 bases). The CDR3 is made up of 17 amino acids. The V end lost 4 bases, the J end lost 2 bases, and 21 bases lay between the germline ends. Germline CDR1 and CDR2: SGDLS and YYNGEE. This chain's CDR3 is CASSTRPGGIFNTEAFF. The CDR3 region has the DNA TGTGCCAGCAGCACTCGACCGGGGGGAATCTTTAACACTGAAGCTTTCTTT.

V gene TRBV4-1 combines with J gene TRBJ2-3; TRBD2 is a possible D gene (5 bases). Germline CDR1 is MGHRA and CDR2 is YSYEKL. With 0 bases removed from V and 2 bases from J, the gap between germline ends came to 18 bases. CDR3 length equals 18 residues. CDR3 coding DNA: TGCGCCAGCAGCCAAGATTTAGCGCTAGCTCAGATCACAGATACGCAGTATTTT. This translates into CASSQDLALAQITDTQYF.

The chain recombines TRBV18 with TRBJ2-7, with 7 bases aligning to TRBD1. This CDR3 is built from 13 residues. The germline V gene encodes CDR1 KGHSH and CDR2 LQKENI. The ends lost 3 bases at V and 3 bases at J; junction bases unmatched: 2. CDR3 amino acids: CASSPGQYYEQYF. In DNA, the CDR3 is TGTGCCAGCTCACCGGGACAGTACTACGAGCAGTACTTC.

V gene TRBV11-3 combines with J gene TRBJ2-2, with D perhaps matching TRBD1 (6 bases). CDR1 and CDR2 from the germline V gene are SGHNT and YENEEA. V was cut by 1 base and J by 5 bases, with 8 bases left in between. CDR3 length: 14 amino acids. CDR3 sequence reads: CASSLVRGTGELFF. CDR3 bases: TGTGCCAGCAGCTTAGTCAGGGGTACCGGGGAGCTGTTTTTT. The full variable domain, its missing parts supplied by reference TRBV11-3 and TRBJ2-2, is EAGVVQSPRYKIIEKKQPVAFWCNPISGHNTLYWYLQNLGQGPELLIRYENEEAVDDSQLPKDRFSAERLKGVDSTLKIQPAELGDSAVYLCASSLVRGTGELFFGEGSRLTVL.

The chain employs TRBV6-5 and TRBJ1-5; TRBD1 matches 10 bases. The junction had 5 bases not matched to a gene; V was cut back by 6 bases and J by 6 bases. The CDR3 sequence is 14 residues long. From germline, CDR1 is MNHEY and CDR2 SVGAGI. This CDR3 reads CASRETGGGQPQHF. As DNA, the CDR3 is TGTGCCAGCAGGGAGACAGGGGGCGGTCAGCCCCAGCATTTT.

V and J are TRBV30 and TRBJ2-7; the D is unclear. Germline V gives CDR1 GTSNPN, CDR2 SVGIG (reference sequence). This CDR3 has 12 amino acids. Trimming took 2 bases from V and 7 from J, leaving 12 bases between them. CDR3 region: CAWSSSPGEQYF. CDR3 coding DNA: TGTGCCTGGAGTTCGTCCCCCGGGGAGCAGTACTTC.

V usage is TRBV28 and J usage is TRBJ1-2; no reliable D call. Trimming pared 7 bases from V and 5 bases from J, leaving 17 bases between. From germline, CDR1 is MDHEN and CDR2 SYDVKM. The CDR3 has 14 residues. The CDR3 region is CASKPTSGAYGYTF. CDR3 nucleotides: TGTGCCAGCAAGCCTACATCGGGAGCTTATGGCTACACCTTC.

The CDR3 DNA is TGTGCCAGCAGCTTCCAGGGCCCCAGCTCCTACGAGCAGTACTTC. As protein: CASSFQGPSSYEQYF. This chain links TRBV5-6 with TRBJ2-7; a weak D match, TRBD1 (5 bases). Germline V gives CDR1 SGHDT, CDR2 YYEEEE. V was shortened by 2 bases and J by 0 bases, with 12 bases between the two germline ends. This CDR3 spans 15 amino acids. Using reference TRBV5-6 and TRBJ2-7 for the parts outside the CDR3, the full variable domain is DAGVTQSPTHLIKTRGQQVTLRCSPKSGHDTVSWYQQALGQGPQFIFQYYEEEERQRGNFPDRFSGHQFPNYSSELNVNALLLGDSALYLCASSFQGPSSYEQYFGPGTRLTVT.

This clone was seen a handful of times. The DNA for the CDR3 is TGTGCCAGCAGCTCCCAGCTCAGGGCTAACTATGGCTACACCTTC. Encoded protein: CASSSQLRANYGYTF. The gene calls are TRBV7-9 and TRBJ1-2; perhaps TRBD1 as D (5 bases). Trimming took 4 bases from V and 0 from J, leaving 12 bases between them. The CDR3 contains 15 residues. Germline V gene data show CDR1 as SEHNR and CDR2 as FQNEAQ (reference sequence).

This sequence joins TRBV4-3 and TRBJ1-3; D remains unclear. Trimming stripped 1 base from V and 3 bases from J, with 4 bases between. There are 13 residues in the CDR3. The V gene's germline CDR1 is LGHNA and CDR2 YSLEER. The CDR3 region is CASSQAGGNTIYF. The CDR3 DNA reads as TGCGCCAGCAGCCAAGCGGGTGGAAACACCATATATTTT.